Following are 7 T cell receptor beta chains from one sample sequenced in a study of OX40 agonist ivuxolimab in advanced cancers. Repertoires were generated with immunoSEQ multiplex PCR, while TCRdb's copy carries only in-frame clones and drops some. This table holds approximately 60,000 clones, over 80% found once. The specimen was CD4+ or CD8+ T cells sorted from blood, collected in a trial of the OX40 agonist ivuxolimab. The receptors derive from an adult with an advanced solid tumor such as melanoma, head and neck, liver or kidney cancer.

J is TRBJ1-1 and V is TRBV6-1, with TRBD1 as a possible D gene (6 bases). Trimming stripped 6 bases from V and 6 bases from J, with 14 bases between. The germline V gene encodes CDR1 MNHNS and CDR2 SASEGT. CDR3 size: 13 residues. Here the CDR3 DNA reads TGTGCCAGCAGCAATCGGGGGGCGGCTGAAGCTTTCTTT. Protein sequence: CASSNRGAAEAFF.

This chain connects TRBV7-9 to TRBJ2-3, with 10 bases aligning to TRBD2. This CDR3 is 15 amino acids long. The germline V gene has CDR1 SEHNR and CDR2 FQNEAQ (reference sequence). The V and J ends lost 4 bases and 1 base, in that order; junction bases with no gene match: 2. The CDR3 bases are TGTGCCAGCAGCTACGGGACTAGCGGCACAGATACGCAGTATTTT. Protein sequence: CASSYGTSGTDTQYF.

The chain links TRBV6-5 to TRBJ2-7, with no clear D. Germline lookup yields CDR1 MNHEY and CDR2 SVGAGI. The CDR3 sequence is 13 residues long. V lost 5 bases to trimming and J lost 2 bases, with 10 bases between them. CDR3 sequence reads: CASSEVATYEQYF. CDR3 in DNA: TGTGCCAGCAGTGAAGTGGCCACCTACGAGCAGTACTTC.

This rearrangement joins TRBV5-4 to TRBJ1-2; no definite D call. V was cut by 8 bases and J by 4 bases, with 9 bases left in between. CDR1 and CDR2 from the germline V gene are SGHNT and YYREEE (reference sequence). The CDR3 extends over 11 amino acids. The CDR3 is CASSGFYGYTF. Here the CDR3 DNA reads TGTGCCAGTAGCGGATTCTATGGCTACACCTTC.

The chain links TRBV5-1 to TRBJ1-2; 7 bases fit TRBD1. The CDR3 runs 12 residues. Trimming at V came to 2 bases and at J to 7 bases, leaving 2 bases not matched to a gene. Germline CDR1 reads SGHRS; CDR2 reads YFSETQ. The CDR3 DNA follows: TGCGCCAGCAGCTTAGGGGGCAGTGGCTACACCTTC. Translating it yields CASSLGGSGYTF.

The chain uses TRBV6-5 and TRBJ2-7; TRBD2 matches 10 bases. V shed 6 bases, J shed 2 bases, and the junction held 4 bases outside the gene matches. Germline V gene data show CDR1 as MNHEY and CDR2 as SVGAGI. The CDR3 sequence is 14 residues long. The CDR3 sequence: CASSRTSGTYEQYF. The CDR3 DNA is TGTGCCAGCAGCCGGACTAGCGGAACCTACGAGCAGTACTTC.

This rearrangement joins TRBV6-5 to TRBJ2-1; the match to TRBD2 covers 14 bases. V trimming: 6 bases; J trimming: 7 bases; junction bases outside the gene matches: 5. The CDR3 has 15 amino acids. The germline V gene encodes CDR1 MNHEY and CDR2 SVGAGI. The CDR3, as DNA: TGTGCCAGCAGCGAGACTAGCGGGAGGGCAAATGAGCAGTTCTTC. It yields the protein CASSETSGRANEQFF.